Below, 32 T cell receptor beta chains from the same sample are listed, as sequenced in a study of blood T cell repertoires in COVID-19. Clones were sequenced by immunoSEQ multiplex PCR, and TCRdb holds only the in-frame ones, with some missing. The data show around 200,000 clones, 78% seen once. The sample consisted of peripheral blood. Every receptor here comes from a woman aged 80 or over with active or convalescent COVID-19.

In nucleotides, the CDR3 is TGCGCCAGCAGCATCGGACAGGGGGGCGGAGATACGCAGTATTTT. It is translated as CASSIGQGGGDTQYF. The rearrangement uses TRBV5-1 and TRBJ2-3; TRBD1 aligns across 10 bases. The CDR3 sequence is 15 residues long. Looked up from germline, CDR1 is SGHRS and CDR2 is YFSETQ. The V and J ends lost 4 bases and 5 bases, in that order; junction bases with no gene match: 7. Drawing the rest from reference TRBV5-1 and TRBJ2-3, the complete variable domain is KAGVTQTPRYLIKTRGQQVTLSCSPISGHRSVSWYQQTPGQGLQFLFEYFSETQRNKGNFPGRFSGRQFSNSRSEMNVSTLELGDSALYLCASSIGQGGGDTQYFGPGTRLTVL.

This sequence joins TRBV7-9 and TRBJ1-1; TRBD1 matches 7 bases. The length of the CDR3 is 14 residues. Germline V gene sequence: CDR1 SEHNR, CDR2 FQNEAQ (reference sequence). The trim removed 5 bases at V and 2 bases at J, leaving 5 bases unmatched. The CDR3 is CASSAGTANTEAFF. As DNA, the CDR3 is TGTGCCAGCAGCGCTGGGACAGCAAACACTGAAGCTTTCTTT. Variable domain in full (rest from reference TRBV7-9 and TRBJ1-1): DTGVSQNPRHKITKRGQNVTFRCDPISEHNRLYWYRQTLGQGPEFLTYFQNEAQLEKSRLLSDRFSAERPKGSFSTLEIQRTEQGDSAMYLCASSAGTANTEAFFGQGTRLTVV.

The V and J genes are TRBV5-1 and TRBJ2-1; no clear D gene. CDR1 is SGHRS, CDR2 YFSETQ, per germline. The CDR3 runs to 14 residues. The V end lost 0 bases, the J end lost 3 bases, and 7 bases lay between the germline ends. CDR3 loop: CASSLGWSYNEQFF. CDR3 bases: TGCGCCAGCAGCTTGGGGTGGAGCTACAATGAGCAGTTCTTC.

This rearrangement joins TRBV19 to TRBJ1-2; 7 positions match TRBD1. The CDR3 extends over 15 amino acids. V trimming: 2 bases; J trimming: 7 bases; junction bases outside the gene matches: 10. Germline assignment: CDR1 LNHDA and CDR2 SQIVND (reference sequence). The CDR3 DNA sequence: TGTGCCAGTAGTATAAGCCCGACAGGGCATGGTGGCTACACCTTC. Residues: CASSISPTGHGGYTF.

Comments on this clone: The same CDR3 is also encoded by other DNA sequences in this sample. This chain connects TRBV5-1 to TRBJ2-5, with D perhaps matching TRBD1 (6 bases). CDR1 and CDR2 from the germline V gene are SGHRS and YFSETQ. Trimming removed 4 bases at V and 1 base at J, with 11 bases between. The CDR3 covers 14 residues. This CDR3 is CASSPGTTQETQYF. CDR3 DNA sequence: TGCGCCAGCAGCCCAGGGACAACCCAAGAGACCCAGTACTTC.

The chain combines TRBV7-7 with TRBJ2-5; the match to TRBD2 covers 7 bases. V shed 5 bases and J 5 bases; nucleotides not matched to a gene: 14. Germline-derived CDR1 and CDR2 are SSHAT and FNYEAQ (reference sequence). The length of the CDR3 is 16 residues. CDR3 region: CASSPVYSAGLETQYF. The CDR3 nucleotides read TGTGCCAGCAGCCCCGTTTATTCAGCGGGGCTGGAGACCCAGTACTTC.

V gene TRBV6-5 combines with J gene TRBJ2-5; TRBD2 aligns across 8 bases. This CDR3 spans 15 amino acids. Germline V gives CDR1 MNHEY, CDR2 SVGAGI. The junction had 9 bases not matched to a gene; V was cut back by 6 bases and J by 3 bases. This CDR3 reads CASRKAGGPKETQYF. Here the CDR3 DNA reads TGTGCCAGCAGAAAGGCGGGGGGCCCTAAAGAGACCCAGTACTTC.

The CDR3 bases are TGTGCCAGCAGCTTCTCAGGGGAAAAACGCCATGGCTACACCTTC. Its protein product is CASSFSGEKRHGYTF. This chain connects TRBV5-6 to TRBJ1-2; perhaps TRBD1 as D (6 bases). Per the germline V gene, CDR1 is SGHDT and CDR2 is YYEEEE. Trimming removed 2 bases at V and 6 bases at J, with 17 bases between. This CDR3 has 15 amino acids.

This clone has just a few counts. This chain links TRBV3-1 (or the pseudogene TRBV3-2) with TRBJ1-5; 10 bases align to TRBD1. Germline V gene lookup returns CDR1 LGHDT and CDR2 YNNKEL (reference sequence). This CDR3 is built from 14 residues. Trimming removed 6 bases from V and 7 bases from J; junction bases left unmatched: 6. In DNA, the CDR3 is TGTGCCAGCAGTCCCGGGACAGGGGAACAGCCCCAGCATTTT. Protein: CASSPGTGEQPQHF.

The V and J genes are TRBV25-1 and TRBJ2-6; 7 bases map to TRBD2. Trimming at V came to 11 bases and at J to 1 base, leaving 14 bases not matched to a gene. Germline CDR1 MGHDK, CDR2 SYGVNS. This CDR3 has 17 residues. CDR3 nucleotides: TGTGCCGCCGGGGGGAGGAACCCCCATTCTGGGGCCAACGTCCTGACTTTC. This encodes CAAGGRNPHSGANVLTF.

The chain carries TRBV7-8 and TRBJ1-5, with D possibly TRBD1 on 5 matching bases. V was cut by 7 bases and J by 2 bases, with 21 bases left in between. Germline V gene sequence: CDR1 SGHVS, CDR2 FQNEAQ. The CDR3 runs to 17 residues. The CDR3 sequence: CASNTGLGAWGNQPQHF. The CDR3 DNA sequence: TGTGCCAGCAACACGGGTCTTGGGGCGTGGGGCAATCAGCCCCAGCATTTT.

The DNA of the CDR3 is TGTGCCAGTAGTACCGGGACACTATACAATCAGCCCCAGCATTTT. Protein sequence: CASSTGTLYNQPQHF. The chain uses TRBV19 and TRBJ1-5, with D perhaps TRBD1 (6 bases). V gave up 4 bases and J gave up 3 bases, with 13 bases separating them. Germline CDR1 LNHDA, CDR2 SQIVND (reference sequence). The CDR3 runs 15 residues.

This clone has only a few counts. The chain joins TRBV3-1 (or the pseudogene TRBV3-2) to TRBJ1-5; no reliable D call. The CDR3 is 15 residues long. V was pared by 1 base and J by 3 bases, with 10 bases between. Looked up from germline, CDR1 is LGHDT and CDR2 is YNNKEL (reference sequence). The CDR3 is CASSQGGGNNQPQHF. The DNA of the CDR3 is TGTGCCAGCAGCCAAGGCGGAGGAAACAATCAGCCCCAGCATTTT.

The chain links TRBV5-4 to TRBJ2-1; TRBD2 matches 11 bases. The V gene's germline CDR1 is SGHNT and CDR2 YYREEE (reference sequence). Unmatched junction bases numbered 10, after V lost 2 bases and J lost 15 bases. The CDR3 has 14 amino acids. The CDR3 reads CASSFRLAGGGLFF. CDR3 in DNA: TGTGCCAGCAGCTTTCGGCTAGCGGGGGGAGGTCTGTTCTTC.

J is TRBJ2-7 and V is TRBV7-2; 9 bases agree with TRBD1. Per germline, CDR1 SGHTA and CDR2 FQGNSA. The trim removed 4 bases at V and 6 bases at J, leaving 4 bases unmatched. The CDR3 runs to 13 residues. CDR3 amino acids: CASSWGTGREQYF. In DNA, the CDR3 is TGTGCCAGCAGCTGGGGGACAGGGCGCGAGCAGTACTTC.

Only a few counts were recorded for this clone. The J gene is TRBJ2-5, the V gene TRBV4-2, with TRBD1 as a possible D gene (6 bases). Germline CDR1 is LGHNA and CDR2 is YNFKEQ. CDR3 length: 15 amino acids. The V end lost 3 bases, the J end lost 2 bases, and 13 bases lay between the germline ends. This CDR3 is CASSQSWGQQETQYF. The DNA of the CDR3 is TGTGCCAGCAGCCAGAGCTGGGGGCAACAAGAGACCCAGTACTTC.

The chain carries TRBV10-3 and TRBJ2-1; no definite D call. The CDR3 is 15 amino acids. Between the trimmed V and J ends, which lost 4 bases and 6 bases, there was a span of 16 bases. In germline, CDR1 is ENHRY, CDR2 SYGVKD. CDR3 residues: CAISGSLRTGNEQFF. In DNA, the CDR3 is TGTGCCATCAGTGGGTCCCTACGAACGGGCAATGAGCAGTTCTTC.

V usage is TRBV28 and J usage is TRBJ2-7; D gene uncertain. Germline V gives CDR1 MDHEN, CDR2 SYDVKM. Deletions cut 6 bases from V and 0 bases from J, with 15 bases between. CDR3 length: 15 amino acids. CDR3 bases: TGTGCCAGCAGCCCTACAGAAGAAAGCTCCTACGAGCAGTACTTC. It encodes CASSPTEESSYEQYF.

This clone was recorded a few times. The genes are TRBV9 and TRBJ2-5, with D hard to call. The V end was cut by 0 bases, the J end by 2 bases, with 5 bases between. The CDR3 is 13 amino acids. CDR1 SGDLS and CDR2 YYNGEE come from the germline V gene. CDR3 nucleotide sequence: TGTGCCAGCAGCGTAGATCAACAAGAGACCCAGTACTTC. Translated: CASSVDQQETQYF.

V and J are TRBV18 and TRBJ1-2; D remains ambiguous. The CDR3 spans 14 residues. V lost 0 bases, J lost 7 bases, and 12 bases lay in between. Germline loops: CDR1 KGHSH, CDR2 LQKENI. The CDR3 reads CASSPPGRSGGYTF. In nucleotides, the CDR3 is TGTGCCAGCTCACCACCGGGCAGGTCCGGTGGCTACACCTTC.

The chain recombines TRBV18 with TRBJ1-3, with 9 nucleotides matching TRBD1. The junction had 7 bases not matched to a gene; V was cut back by 2 bases and J by 2 bases. This CDR3 is built from 17 residues. Germline V gene data show CDR1 as KGHSH and CDR2 as LQKENI. DNA for the CDR3: TGTGCCAGCTCACCAGCACAGGGGGCACTTGCTGGAAACACCATATATTTT. Its translation is CASSPAQGALAGNTIYF.

The rearrangement uses TRBV7-2 and TRBJ2-6; 9 bases align to TRBD2. V was pared by 10 bases and J by 4 bases, with 11 bases of the junction left unmatched. The CDR3 is 16 amino acids. The V gene's germline CDR1 is SGHTA and CDR2 FQGNSA. The CDR3 nucleotides read TGTGCCACCCTAGCGGGGCCTAGAGGGGGGGCCAACGTCCTGACTTTC. It yields the protein CATLAGPRGGANVLTF.

This clone was observed a single time. This chain joins TRBV6-5 and TRBJ2-5; 11 bases line up with TRBD2. CDR1 is MNHEY, CDR2 SVGAGI, per germline. The CDR3 is made up of 16 amino acids. The V gene end was trimmed by 4 bases and the J gene end by 5 bases; junction bases not matched to a gene: 9. The CDR3 region is CASSSGLAGGRETQYF. The CDR3 nucleotides read TGTGCCAGCAGTTCGGGGCTAGCGGGGGGTAGGGAGACCCAGTACTTC.

The chain is built from TRBV15 and TRBJ1-2; no clear D. The CDR3 runs to 13 residues. Germline CDR1 is LNHNV and CDR2 is YYDKDF (reference sequence). V was cut by 3 bases and J by 8 bases, with 13 bases left in between. DNA of the CDR3: TGTGCCACCAGCAGGTGGGAGGGCGAGGGCTACACCTTC. Residues: CATSRWEGEGYTF.

The chain joins TRBV5-1 to TRBJ1-2, with 7 bases aligning to TRBD1. Germline CDR1 is SGHRS and CDR2 is YFSETQ. The CDR3 covers 15 residues. V shed 4 bases and J 4 bases; nucleotides not matched to a gene: 10. CDR3 coding DNA: TGCGCCAGCAGCATAAGACAGGGTTCCCCCTATGGCTACACCTTC. This sequence encodes CASSIRQGSPYGYTF. Based on the CDR3 plus reference TRBV5-1 and TRBJ1-2, the full variable domain is KAGVTQTPRYLIKTRGQQVTLSCSPISGHRSVSWYQQTPGQGLQFLFEYFSETQRNKGNFPGRFSGRQFSNSRSEMNVSTLELGDSALYLCASSIRQGSPYGYTFGSGTRLTVV.

This chain uses TRBV10-1 with TRBJ2-1; TRBD1 is a possible D gene (6 bases). Germline V CDR1 and CDR2: WNHNN, SYGVQD (reference sequence). This CDR3 contains 12 residues. The V gene lost 5 bases and the J gene lost 9 bases, with 11 bases spanning the gap. Written as DNA, the CDR3 is TGCGCCAGCAGTTTCCAGGGGTCTGAGCAGTTCTTC. Residues: CASSFQGSEQFF.

The chain links TRBV9 to TRBJ1-2, with 11 bases identical to TRBD1. J lost 7 bases, V lost 4 bases, and 9 bases had no gene match. The CDR3 loop spans 15 amino acids. Germline V lookup: CDR1 SGDLS, CDR2 YYNGEE. The CDR3 DNA is TGTGCCAGCAGCATTCAAGGGACAGGGGGAGTTGGCTACACCTTC. It specifies CASSIQGTGGVGYTF.

This clone has a handful of counts. The chain carries TRBV10-3 and TRBJ2-2; 9 bases line up with TRBD1. Germline V gene lookup returns CDR1 ENHRY and CDR2 SYGVKD. There are 18 residues in the CDR3. Trimming removed 10 bases from V and 0 bases from J; junction bases left unmatched: 15. In nucleotides, the CDR3 is TGTGCCACCGCCGCCCAAACCGGGACAGGGACGAACACCGGGGAGCTGTTTTTT. Translated, it gives CATAAQTGTGTNTGELFF.

The chain recombines TRBV19 with TRBJ2-5; a weak D match, TRBD1 (6 bases). Germline V CDR1 and CDR2: LNHDA, SQIVND (reference sequence). The CDR3 covers 16 residues. Between the trimmed V and J ends, which lost 3 bases and 4 bases, there was a span of 18 bases. CDR3: CASSILYRTAAETQYF. The CDR3 DNA follows: TGTGCCAGTAGTATTCTCTACCGGACAGCAGCAGAGACCCAGTACTTC. Supplemented by reference TRBV19 and TRBJ2-5, the full variable domain reads DGGITQSPKYLFRKEGQNVTLSCEQNLNHDAMYWYRQDPGQGLRLIYYSQIVNDFQKGDIAEGYSVSREKKESFPLTVTSAQKNPTAFYLCASSILYRTAAETQYFGPGTRLLVL.

The V and J genes are TRBV30 and TRBJ2-7; 9 nucleotides align to TRBD1. There are 15 residues in the CDR3. Per the germline V gene, CDR1 is GTSNPN and CDR2 is SVGIG (reference sequence). J lost 6 bases, V lost 4 bases, and 13 bases had no gene match. The CDR3 bases are TGTGCCTGGACCCTTTACAGGGGGCAGGGGGGCGAGCAGTACTTC. This encodes CAWTLYRGQGGEQYF.

This chain connects TRBV5-4 to TRBJ2-7; maybe TRBD1 (7 bases). CDR1 and CDR2 from the germline V gene are SGHNT and YYREEE (reference sequence). There are 13 residues in the CDR3. V was trimmed by 2 bases and J by 3 bases, leaving 9 bases between them. CDR3: CASSFQGGYEQYF. CDR3 DNA: TGTGCCAGCAGCTTCCAGGGGGGCTACGAGCAGTACTTC. Drawing the rest from reference TRBV5-4 and TRBJ2-7, the complete variable domain is ETGVTQSPTHLIKTRGQQVTLRCSSQSGHNTVSWYQQALGQGPQFIFQYYREEENGRGNFPPRFSGLQFPNYSSELNVNALELDDSALYLCASSFQGGYEQYFGPGTRLTVT.

This rearrangement joins TRBV7-6 to TRBJ1-4; possible D gene TRBD1, 5 bases. V dropped 5 bases and J dropped 0 bases, with 25 bases sitting between them. This CDR3 spans 20 amino acids. Germline lookup yields CDR1 SGHVS and CDR2 FNYEAQ. DNA for the CDR3: TGTGCCAGCAGCGTATCGGCGGGGGGGACCTCAGTTACAACTAATGAAAAACTGTTTTTT. Amino acids: CASSVSAGGTSVTTNEKLFF.